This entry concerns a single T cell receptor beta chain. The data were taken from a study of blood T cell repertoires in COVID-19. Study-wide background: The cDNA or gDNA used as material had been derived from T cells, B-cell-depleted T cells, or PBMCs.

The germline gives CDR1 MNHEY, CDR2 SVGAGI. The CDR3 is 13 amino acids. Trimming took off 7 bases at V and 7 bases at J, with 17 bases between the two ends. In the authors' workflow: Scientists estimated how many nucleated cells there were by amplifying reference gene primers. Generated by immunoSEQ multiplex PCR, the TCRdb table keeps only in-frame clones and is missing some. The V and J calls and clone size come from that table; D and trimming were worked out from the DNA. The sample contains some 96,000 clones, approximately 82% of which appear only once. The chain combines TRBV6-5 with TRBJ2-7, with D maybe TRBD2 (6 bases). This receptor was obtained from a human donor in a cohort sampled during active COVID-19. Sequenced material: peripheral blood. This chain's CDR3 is CASIGASVREQYF. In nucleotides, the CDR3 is TGTGCCAGCATAGGTGCTAGCGTGAGGGAGCAGTACTTC.